This passage covers 30 T cell receptor beta chains from one sample sequenced in a study of T-cell reconstitution after alpha-beta-depleted transplantation in children. Preparation of the TCRbeta library used unique molecular identifiers. In TCRdb, the PCR reads were re-called with MiXCR into one record per CDR3 protein. Of 90,000 to 100,000 distinct CDR3 sequences in the sample, more than 20% were seen once. The sample consisted of PBMCs, taken before TCRalphabeta/CD19-depleted stem cell transplant. These receptors all stem from a boy under 10 years old with acute lymphoblastic leukemia, due to receive a stem cell transplant.

The CDR3 protein is CASSHIDRGGNEQYF. DNA of the CDR3: TGCGCCAGCAGCCACATAGACAGGGGGGGCAACGAGCAGTACTTC. This chain links TRBV4-1 with TRBJ2-7; 9 nucleotides line up with TRBD1. The CDR3 runs to 15 residues. After removal of 3 bases from V and 5 bases from J, the junction contained 8 bases not matched to a gene. The germline CDR1 and CDR2 sequences are MGHRA and YSYEKL.

The V call is TRBV6-5, the J call TRBJ2-2, with TRBD1 identical over 7 bases. The CDR3 length is 19 residues. V lost 0 bases, J lost 4 bases, and 14 bases stayed unmatched. Germline V gene sequence: CDR1 MNHEY, CDR2 SVGAGI. DNA for the CDR3: TGTGCCAGCAGTTACTCGGGCCCCCTTGCACAGGGGAGCACCGGGGAGCTGTTTTTT. It is translated as CASSYSGPLAQGSTGELFF.

This clonotype has just a few counts. The V call is TRBV20-1, the J call TRBJ1-6; the D gene is possibly TRBD1 (5 bases). The CDR3 has 13 residues. Trimming left V 3 bases short and J 6 bases short, with 9 bases between. Looked up from germline, CDR1 is DFQATT and CDR2 is SNEGSKA (reference sequence). The CDR3 region has the DNA TGCAGTGCTAGTCAGGGCGCTAATTCACCCCTCCACTTT. It translates to CSASQGANSPLHF.

This clonotype occurred once. The chain joins TRBV12-3 or TRBV12-4 to TRBJ2-1, with D maybe TRBD2 (6 bases). The ends were cut back, 3 bases at V and 0 bases at J, with 12 bases in the middle. This CDR3 spans 16 amino acids. The CDR3 bases are TGTGCCAGCAGTTTCGGTAGCGGACCCTCCTACAATGAGCAGTTCTTC. Residues: CASSFGSGPSYNEQFF.

This clonotype has a single count. This CDR3 is CSVEYLRDRGRDEQFF. DNA of the CDR3: TGCAGCGTTGAATACCTCCGGGACAGGGGGCGGGATGAGCAGTTCTTC. The V call is TRBV29-1, the J call TRBJ2-1; TRBD1 matches 12 bases. Germline V gives CDR1 SQVTM, CDR2 ANQGSEA. This CDR3 comprises 16 residues. After removal of 2 bases from V and 8 bases from J, the junction contained 10 bases not matched to a gene.

V is TRBV18 and J is TRBJ2-7; no definite D call. The CDR3 has 13 amino acids. Germline V gene sequence: CDR1 KGHSH, CDR2 LQKENI. Trimming pared 10 bases from V and 0 bases from J, leaving 13 bases between. The CDR3 spells CATTPSSSYEQYF. The CDR3 bases are TGTGCCACGACCCCCTCAAGCTCCTACGAGCAGTACTTC.

This clonotype was detected a few times. The rearrangement links TRBV4-1 to TRBJ2-2; TRBD1 matches at 8 bases. Germline V gene data show CDR1 as MGHRA and CDR2 as YSYEKL. J was trimmed by 6 bases and V by 4 bases; bases with no gene match: 7. The CDR3 contains 15 residues. The chain's CDR3 is CASSPRTGSPGELFF. The CDR3 DNA sequence: TGCGCCAGCAGCCCAAGGACAGGGTCCCCCGGGGAGCTGTTTTTT.

This clonotype occurred a few times. This chain connects TRBV20-1 to TRBJ2-1; D may be TRBD2 (6 bases). The germline V gene has CDR1 DFQATT and CDR2 SNEGSKA (reference sequence). V was clipped by 6 bases and J by 10 bases, with 28 bases between them. The CDR3 loop spans 16 amino acids. The CDR3 DNA reads TGCAGTGCCGATAGCCCACTCAGCGGAGGGGCCAGGGAGCAGTTCTTC. Its translation is CSADSPLSGGAREQFF.

In its sample, this clonotype was seen a few times. The chain carries TRBV20-1 and TRBJ2-1; 9 positions agree with TRBD2. Trimming removed 0 bases from V and 2 bases from J; junction bases left unmatched: 5. The CDR3 loop spans 16 amino acids. CDR1 is DFQATT and CDR2 is SNEGSKA in the germline V gene (reference sequence). CDR3 DNA sequence: TGCAGTGCTAGAGATAATAGCGGGAGCCCCTACAATGAGCAGTTCTTC. As protein: CSARDNSGSPYNEQFF.

The rearrangement links TRBV29-1 to TRBJ2-1; 9 nucleotides align to TRBD2. The CDR3 consists of 13 residues. Trimming cost V 4 bases and J 8 bases; bases outside gene matches: 6. CDR1 SQVTM and CDR2 ANQGSEA come from the germline V gene. CDR3 nucleotides: TGCAGCGTTGGGGGAGCGGGAGGAGATGAGCAGTTCTTC. Its translation: CSVGGAGGDEQFF.

The genes are TRBV27 and TRBJ2-2; 16 positions match TRBD2. Germline CDR1 MNHEY, CDR2 SMNVEV (reference sequence). The CDR3 contains 17 residues. V gave up 6 bases and J gave up 2 bases; unmatched junction bases: 3. The DNA of the CDR3 is TGTGCCAGCAGGGGACTAGCGGGAGGGCGCAACACCGGGGAGCTGTTTTTT. Translated, it gives CASRGLAGGRNTGELFF.

In this sample, this clonotype turned up a few times. The rearrangement joins TRBV11-2 to TRBJ2-7; D remains unclear. Trimming left V 6 bases short and J 7 bases short, with 13 bases between. CDR1 and CDR2 from the germline V gene are SGHAT and FQNNGV. This CDR3 region has 12 residues. The CDR3 loop is CASSFQRGEQYF. Written as DNA, the CDR3 is TGTGCCAGCAGTTTCCAACGTGGGGAGCAGTACTTC. The variable domain in full, completed from reference TRBV11-2 and TRBJ2-7, reads EAGVAQSPRYKIIEKRQSVAFWCNPISGHATLYWYQQILGQGPKLLIQFQNNGVVDDSQLPKDRFSAERLKGVDSTLKIQPAKLEDSAVYLCASSFQRGEQYFGPGTRLTVT.

This clonotype occurred a few times. The CDR3: CASSPGLAERPSYNEQFF. The DNA of the CDR3 is TGTGCCAGCTCACCGGGACTAGCGGAGAGGCCCTCCTACAATGAGCAGTTCTTC. The gene calls are TRBV18 and TRBJ2-1, with TRBD2 matching 11 bases. The V gene end was trimmed by 3 bases and the J gene end by 0 bases; junction bases not matched to a gene: 7. In germline, CDR1 is KGHSH, CDR2 LQKENI. The CDR3 spans 18 residues.

This rearrangement joins TRBV28 to TRBJ2-3; D assignment may be TRBD1 or TRBD2 (5 bases each). From germline, CDR1 is MDHEN and CDR2 SYDVKM. V was shortened by 2 bases and J by 4 bases, with 13 bases between the two germline ends. CDR3 length: 15 amino acids. The CDR3 is CASSLRGWGADTQYF. The CDR3, as DNA: TGTGCCAGCAGTTTACGGGGATGGGGCGCAGATACGCAGTATTTT.

This clonotype was counted ten times or more. The V call is TRBV4-1, the J call TRBJ2-1; the D is unclear. The CDR3 has 15 amino acids. Germline V gene lookup returns CDR1 MGHRA and CDR2 YSYEKL. Trimming pared 2 bases from V and 6 bases from J, leaving 14 bases between. In DNA, the CDR3 is TGCGCCAGCAGCCAACTAGGAAGGCGAAGCAATGAGCAGTTCTTC. Translated: CASSQLGRRSNEQFF.

The chain uses TRBV3-1 and TRBJ2-1; D is undetermined. CDR3 length: 14 residues. V lost 0 bases, J lost 4 bases, and 7 bases lay in between. CDR1 LGHDT and CDR2 YNNKEL come from the germline V gene (reference sequence). The CDR3 reads CASSQDWSYNEQFF. Written as DNA, the CDR3 is TGTGCCAGCAGCCAAGACTGGAGTTACAATGAGCAGTTCTTC.

The chain employs TRBV5-6 and TRBJ1-1, with D maybe TRBD1 (5 bases). V was trimmed by 4 bases and J by 3 bases, leaving 19 bases between them. The CDR3 runs to 16 residues. Per germline, CDR1 SGHDT and CDR2 YYEEEE. The CDR3 sequence is CASSRSARGRDTEAFF. For the CDR3, the DNA is TGTGCCAGCAGCCGGTCGGCACGGGGCCGGGACACTGAAGCTTTCTTT.

V is TRBV3-1 and J is TRBJ2-7; unclear D gene. The V end was cut by 1 base, the J end by 3 bases, with 10 bases between. This CDR3 has 14 residues. Germline assignment: CDR1 LGHDT and CDR2 YNNKEL (reference sequence). The CDR3 bases are TGTGCCAGCAGCCAAGGTTCAGCCCGCTACGAGCAGTACTTC. It encodes CASSQGSARYEQYF.

This clonotype appeared a few times. CDR3 in amino acids: CASSLEQGAYNEQFF. The CDR3, as DNA: TGTGCCAGCAGTTTGGAGCAGGGGGCCTACAATGAGCAGTTCTTC. The chain joins TRBV27 to TRBJ2-1, with 7 bases matching TRBD1. J was trimmed by 2 bases and V by 3 bases; bases with no gene match: 4. The CDR3 length is 15 residues. Per germline, CDR1 MNHEY and CDR2 SMNVEV (reference sequence).

This sequence joins TRBV6-2 or TRBV6-3 and TRBJ2-1, with 9 bases that match TRBD2. V trimming: 2 bases; J trimming: 7 bases; junction bases outside the gene matches: 9. There are 16 residues in the CDR3. Germline V gives CDR1 MNHEY, CDR2 SVGEGT. CDR3 protein: CASSYIAGGSQNEQFF. In DNA form, the CDR3 reads TGTGCCAGCAGTTACATTGCGGGAGGGAGTCAAAATGAGCAGTTCTTC.

CDR3 sequence: CATSRGTSGTYEQFF. Written as DNA, the CDR3 is TGTGCCACCAGTCGTGGGACTAGCGGGACCTATGAGCAGTTCTTC. The rearrangement joins TRBV24-1 to TRBJ2-1, with TRBD2 matching over 13 bases. V trimming: 6 bases; J trimming: 8 bases; junction bases outside the gene matches: 6. The CDR3 covers 15 residues. Germline V gene data show CDR1 as KGHDR and CDR2 as SFDVKD.

The chain couples TRBV7-9 to TRBJ2-3; D remains ambiguous. The CDR3 covers 16 residues. Trimming removed 5 bases from V and 3 bases from J, with 18 bases in between. Germline CDR1 SEHNR, CDR2 FQNEAQ (reference sequence). The CDR3 is CASSPTRLETTDTQYF. The DNA for the CDR3 is TGTGCCAGCAGCCCGACACGACTCGAAACGACAGATACGCAGTATTTT.

The chain has TRBV6-6 and TRBJ1-1; D may be TRBD1 (6 bases). Germline assignment: CDR1 MNHNY and CDR2 SVGAGI (reference sequence). This CDR3 comprises 13 residues. V was cut by 6 bases and J by 3 bases, with 11 bases left in between. The chain's CDR3 is CASRLHRDTEAFF. CDR3 bases: TGTGCCAGCAGATTACACAGGGACACTGAAGCTTTCTTT.

The sample holds a few counts of this clonotype. This sequence joins TRBV10-3 and TRBJ2-2; no reliable D call. CDR3 size: 13 residues. V was trimmed by 6 bases and J by 6 bases, leaving 11 bases between them. The germline gives CDR1 ENHRY, CDR2 SYGVKD. As DNA, the CDR3 is TGTGCCATCAGAAGCGACGGCGCCGGGGAGCTGTTTTTT. This codes for CAIRSDGAGELFF.

The rearrangement links TRBV7-2 to TRBJ2-3; TRBD2 might be the D (6 bases). The germline CDR1 and CDR2 sequences are SGHTA and FQGNSA. Trimming cost V 5 bases and J 14 bases, with 20 bases left between them. The CDR3 is 13 amino acids. CDR3 residues: CASSEIRGGVGYF. The CDR3 nucleotides are TGTGCCAGCAGCGAAATTCGTGGAGGGGTCGGGTATTTT.

The rearrangement links TRBV28 to TRBJ2-5, with 8 bases aligning to TRBD1. Germline V gene sequence: CDR1 MDHEN, CDR2 SYDVKM. This CDR3 is built from 16 residues. V lost 5 bases to trimming and J lost 2 bases; unmatched junction nucleotides: 10. Written as DNA, the CDR3 is TGTGCCAGCAGTCCGTCTGGGACAGGTCTTCAAGAGACCCAGTACTTC. It yields the protein CASSPSGTGLQETQYF.

The J gene is TRBJ2-7, the V gene TRBV7-9; a weak D match, TRBD2 (5 bases). Germline-derived CDR1 and CDR2 are SEHNR and FQNEAQ (reference sequence). The V end was cut by 6 bases, the J end by 6 bases, with 15 bases between. The CDR3 extends over 13 amino acids. CDR3 bases: TGTGCCAGCAGGGCAAGTTCGGGGAGCGAGCAGTACTTC. Its translation: CASRASSGSEQYF.

The chain couples TRBV7-9 to TRBJ2-1; TRBD2 matches at 8 bases. CDR3 size: 17 residues. V lost 2 bases and J lost 8; bases outside the gene matches: 14. Looked up from germline, CDR1 is SEHNR and CDR2 is FQNEAQ (reference sequence). CDR3 nucleotides: TGTGCCAGCAGCTTACACACCGGGACTAGAGGAGGTGATGAGCAGTTCTTC. It translates to CASSLHTGTRGGDEQFF.

The genes are TRBV28 and TRBJ2-3, with D possibly matching TRBD2 (5 bases). CDR3 length equals 15 residues. Between the trimmed V and J ends, which lost 5 bases and 3 bases, there was a span of 15 bases. Germline CDR1 MDHEN, CDR2 SYDVKM. Written as DNA, the CDR3 is TGTGCCAGCAGTGGACGGCCTGAGGGAACAGATACGCAGTATTTT. Translating gives CASSGRPEGTDTQYF.

This clonotype was seen only a few times. The DNA of the CDR3 is TGTGCCATCAGTGGTTTTGGGGGCGTCGAAGAGACCCAGTACTTC. Its protein is CAISGFGGVEETQYF. The V call is TRBV10-3, the J call TRBJ2-5, with a weak D call TRBD1 (6 bases). The germline CDR1 and CDR2 sequences are ENHRY and SYGVKD. CDR3 size: 15 residues. Trimming pared 4 bases from V and 3 bases from J, leaving 15 bases between.